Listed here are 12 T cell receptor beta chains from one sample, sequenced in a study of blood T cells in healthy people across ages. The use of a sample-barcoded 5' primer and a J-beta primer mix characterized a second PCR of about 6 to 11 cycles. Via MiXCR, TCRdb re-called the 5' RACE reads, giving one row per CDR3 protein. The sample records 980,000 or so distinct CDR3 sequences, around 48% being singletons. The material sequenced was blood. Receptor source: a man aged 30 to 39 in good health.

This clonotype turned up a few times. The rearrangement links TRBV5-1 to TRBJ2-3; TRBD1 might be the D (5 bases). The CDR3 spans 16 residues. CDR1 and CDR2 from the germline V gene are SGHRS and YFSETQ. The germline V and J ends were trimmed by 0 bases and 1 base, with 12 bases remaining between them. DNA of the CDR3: TGCGCCAGCAGCTTGGCCATTGAAGGGGGCACAGATACGCAGTATTTT. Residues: CASSLAIEGGTDTQYF.

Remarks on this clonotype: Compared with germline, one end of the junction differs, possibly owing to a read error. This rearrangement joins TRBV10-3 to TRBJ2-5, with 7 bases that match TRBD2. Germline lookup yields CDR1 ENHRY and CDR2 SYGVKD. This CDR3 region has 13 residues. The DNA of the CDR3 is TGTGCCAGCAGTGAGGGTAGCGGGGAGACCCAGTACTTC. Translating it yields CASSEGSGETQYF.

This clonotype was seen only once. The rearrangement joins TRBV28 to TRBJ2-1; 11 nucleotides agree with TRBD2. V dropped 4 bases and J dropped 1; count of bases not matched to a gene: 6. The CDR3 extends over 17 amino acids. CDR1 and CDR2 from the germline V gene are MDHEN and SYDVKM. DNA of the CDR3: TGTGCCAGCAGTTCCAGGACTAGCGGGTTATCCTACAATGAGCAGTTCTTC. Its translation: CASSSRTSGLSYNEQFF.

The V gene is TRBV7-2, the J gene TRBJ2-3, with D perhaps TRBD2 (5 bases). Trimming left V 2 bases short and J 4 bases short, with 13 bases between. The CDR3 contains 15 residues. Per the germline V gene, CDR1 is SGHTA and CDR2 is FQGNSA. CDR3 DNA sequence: TGTGCCAGCAGCTTACGGACTTCGGAGGCAGATACGCAGTATTTT. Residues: CASSLRTSEADTQYF.

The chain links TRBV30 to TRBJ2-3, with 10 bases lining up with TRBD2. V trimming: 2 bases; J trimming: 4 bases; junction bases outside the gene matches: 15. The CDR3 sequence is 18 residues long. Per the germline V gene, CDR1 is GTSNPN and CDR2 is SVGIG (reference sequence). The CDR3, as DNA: TGTGCCTGGAGTTTTACTCGGAAAGCGGGGGGGCAATCAGATACGCAGTATTTT. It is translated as CAWSFTRKAGGQSDTQYF.

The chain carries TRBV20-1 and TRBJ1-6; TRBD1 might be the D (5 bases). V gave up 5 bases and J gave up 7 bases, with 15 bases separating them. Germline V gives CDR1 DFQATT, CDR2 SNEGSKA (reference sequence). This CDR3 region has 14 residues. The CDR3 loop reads CSAPGGEENSPLHF. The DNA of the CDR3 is TGCAGTGCTCCGGGGGGGGAAGAGAATTCACCCCTCCACTTT.

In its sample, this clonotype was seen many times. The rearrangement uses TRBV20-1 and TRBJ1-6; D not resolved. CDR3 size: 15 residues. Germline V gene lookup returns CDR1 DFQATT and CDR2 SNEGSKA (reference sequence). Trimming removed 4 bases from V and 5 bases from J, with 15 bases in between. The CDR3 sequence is CSATRPLSDNSPLHF. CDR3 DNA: TGCAGTGCTACCCGGCCGCTCTCGGATAATTCACCCCTCCACTTT.

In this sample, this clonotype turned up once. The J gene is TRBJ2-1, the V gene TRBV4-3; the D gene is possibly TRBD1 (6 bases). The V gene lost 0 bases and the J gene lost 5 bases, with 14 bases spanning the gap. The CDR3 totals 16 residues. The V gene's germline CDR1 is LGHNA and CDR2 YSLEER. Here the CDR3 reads CASSQDRAGANNEQFF. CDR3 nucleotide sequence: TGCGCCAGCAGCCAAGATAGGGCAGGGGCCAACAATGAGCAGTTCTTC.

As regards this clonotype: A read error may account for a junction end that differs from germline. CDR3 residues: CASKGAGTNVLTF. The CDR3 bases are TGTGCCAGCAAGGGCGCTGGGACCAACGTCCTGACTTTC. The rearrangement uses TRBV3-1 and TRBJ2-6; no definite D call. This CDR3 is 13 amino acids long. Looked up from germline, CDR1 is LGHDT and CDR2 is YNNKEL (reference sequence).

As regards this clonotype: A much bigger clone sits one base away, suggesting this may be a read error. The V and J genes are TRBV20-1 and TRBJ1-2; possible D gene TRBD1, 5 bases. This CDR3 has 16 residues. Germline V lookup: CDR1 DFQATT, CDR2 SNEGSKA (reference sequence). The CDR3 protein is CSVREGTGSGGGGYTF. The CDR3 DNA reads TGCAGTGTTAGAGAGGGGACGGGCAGTGGTGGTGGGGGCTACACCTTC.

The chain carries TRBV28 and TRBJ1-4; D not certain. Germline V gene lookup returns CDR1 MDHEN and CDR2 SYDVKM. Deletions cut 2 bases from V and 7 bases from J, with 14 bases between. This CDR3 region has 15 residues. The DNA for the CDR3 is TGTGCCAGCAGTTTAAATTCTCTTCTGGGTGAAAAACTGTTTTTT. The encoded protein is CASSLNSLLGEKLFF.

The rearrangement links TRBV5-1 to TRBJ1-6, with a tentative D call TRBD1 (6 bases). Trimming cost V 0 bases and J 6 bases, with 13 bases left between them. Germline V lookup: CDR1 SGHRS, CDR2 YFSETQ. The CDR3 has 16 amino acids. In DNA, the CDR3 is TGCGCCAGCAGCTTGGCTCCGGGACAAAGTAATTCACCCCTCCACTTT. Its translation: CASSLAPGQSNSPLHF.